A single sample is the source of the 27 T cell receptor beta chains below, sequenced in a study of identical twins. One entry per CDR3 protein results from TCRdb running MiXCR on the 5' RACE reads. This table holds nearly 250,000 distinct CDR3 sequences, roughly 7% found once. These data also featured in a second study, about yellow fever vaccine responses in identical twins.

The sequencing input was memory (CD45RO+) T cells sorted from blood. These receptors came from a woman under 30 in good health.

This clonotype was counted at least ten times. V gene TRBV5-1 combines with J gene TRBJ2-2, with TRBD2 matching 9 bases. The CDR3 is made up of 15 amino acids. Trimming cost V 4 bases and J 3 bases; bases outside gene matches: 4. Germline V gene sequence: CDR1 SGHRS, CDR2 YFSETQ. The DNA of the CDR3 is TGCGCCAGCAGCATAGAGCGGGGGGACACCGGGGAGCTGTTTTTT. As protein: CASSIERGDTGELFF.

The rearrangement links TRBV4-1 to TRBJ1-6; 11 bases line up with TRBD1. With V trimmed by 4 bases and J by 0 bases, 17 bases remained unmatched. Germline V gene sequence: CDR1 MGHRA, CDR2 YSYEKL. The CDR3 length is 22 residues. The DNA of the CDR3 is TGCGCCAGCAGCCCTCAGTACGGGGACAGGGGGTTTCGTAGCTCCTATAATTCACCCCTCCACTTT. Protein product: CASSPQYGDRGFRSSYNSPLHF.

This clonotype has at least ten counts. The chain couples TRBV7-9 to TRBJ1-6; D is uncertain. Germline V gives CDR1 SEHNR, CDR2 FQNEAQ (reference sequence). The CDR3 length is 14 residues. V was pared by 11 bases and J by 7 bases, with 18 bases between. The CDR3 nucleotides read TGTGCCTGTAACCCCGCCTCGCGGAATTCACCCCTCCACTTT. This encodes CACNPASRNSPLHF.

The rearrangement joins TRBV18 to TRBJ2-7, with 7 bases lining up with TRBD2. Germline V gives CDR1 KGHSH, CDR2 LQKENI. The CDR3 is made up of 18 amino acids. Unmatched junction bases numbered 16, after V lost 3 bases and J lost 2 bases. This CDR3 is CASSPPGPRQRGPYEQYV. The CDR3 DNA reads TGTGCCAGCTCACCCCCGGGGCCTAGGCAGCGGGGACCCTACGAGCAGTACGTC.

This clonotype has only a few counts. The rearrangement joins TRBV20-1 to TRBJ1-6; TRBD1 matches 8 bases. CDR3 length equals 16 residues. Germline V gene data show CDR1 as DFQATT and CDR2 as SNEGSKA (reference sequence). V trimming: 3 bases; J trimming: 5 bases; junction bases outside the gene matches: 9. CDR3 sequence: CSARGGTGRHNSPLHF. CDR3 nucleotides: TGCAGTGCTAGGGGTGGGACAGGTCGGCATAATTCACCCCTCCACTTT.

This clonotype was counted many times. The V and J genes are TRBV24-1 and TRBJ2-4; D call uncertain. Germline loops: CDR1 KGHDR, CDR2 SFDVKD. There are 13 residues in the CDR3. V was clipped by 1 base and J by 6 bases, with 6 bases between them. For the CDR3, the DNA is TGTGCCACCAGTGATTTCTCAGGAAACATTCAGTACTTC. This translates into CATSDFSGNIQYF.

This clonotype has a count of ten or more. The J gene is TRBJ1-4, the V gene TRBV12-3 or TRBV12-4; 10 bases align to TRBD1. Trimming took 5 bases from V and 5 from J; bases not matched to a gene: 5. The CDR3 is 15 amino acids. The CDR3 protein is CASSPTGGGNEKLFF. The CDR3 DNA is TGTGCCAGCAGTCCGACAGGGGGCGGAAATGAAAAACTGTTTTTT.

A few counts support this clonotype. The DNA of the CDR3 is TGTGCCACCCAAACGGGGGGCTATGGCTACACCTTC. Amino acid sequence: CATQTGGYGYTF. This chain links TRBV6-5 with TRBJ1-2, with D possibly TRBD1 on 5 matching bases. Germline assignment: CDR1 MNHEY and CDR2 SVGAGI. The CDR3 length is 12 residues. Deletions cut 10 bases from V and 4 bases from J, with 13 bases between.

This clonotype was seen many times. This chain connects TRBV10-3 to TRBJ1-1; unclear D gene. Trimming pared 5 bases from V and 1 base from J, leaving 8 bases between. The CDR3 runs 13 residues. Per germline, CDR1 ENHRY and CDR2 SYGVKD. CDR3: CAISWQENTEAFF. DNA for the CDR3: TGTGCCATCAGTTGGCAGGAGAACACTGAAGCTTTCTTT.

This clonotype was seen repeatedly, ten times or more. This rearrangement joins TRBV9 to TRBJ1-2; D not resolved. The germline V gene encodes CDR1 SGDLS and CDR2 YYNGEE. V was shortened by 4 bases and J by 4 bases, with 11 bases between the two germline ends. This CDR3 is 13 amino acids long. The CDR3 spells CASSKPGGYGYTF. CDR3 nucleotides: TGTGCCAGCAGCAAGCCGGGAGGCTATGGCTACACCTTC.

The chain employs TRBV7-9 and TRBJ2-2, with D possibly TRBD1 on 7 matching bases. The V end was cut by 7 bases, the J end by 5 bases, with 20 bases between. Germline CDR1 reads SEHNR; CDR2 reads FQNEAQ (reference sequence). This CDR3 region has 16 residues. CDR3 loop: CASTSSRAGGTGELFF. Here the CDR3 DNA reads TGTGCCAGCACCTCCAGCCGGGCAGGGGGGACCGGGGAGCTGTTTTTT.

Many counts were recorded for this clonotype. This sequence joins TRBV7-8 and TRBJ2-2; 10 positions match TRBD1. Trimming took 5 bases from V and 6 from J; bases not matched to a gene: 3. Per germline, CDR1 SGHVS and CDR2 FQNEAQ. This CDR3 is built from 14 residues. The CDR3 bases are TGTGCCAGCAGCGGGACAGGGGTGGCCGGGGAGCTGTTTTTT. Translated, it gives CASSGTGVAGELFF.

At least ten counts were recorded for this clonotype. J is TRBJ1-4 and V is TRBV10-3; D gene ambiguous. CDR1 and CDR2 from the germline V gene are ENHRY and SYGVKD. Between the trimmed V and J ends, which lost 7 bases and 5 bases, there was a span of 11 bases. This CDR3 is 13 amino acids long. CDR3 DNA sequence: TGTGCCATCACGGGGAAACCAAATGAAAAACTGTTTTTT. Translated, it gives CAITGKPNEKLFF.

This clonotype has a count of ten or more. V and J are TRBV12-3 or TRBV12-4 and TRBJ2-1; 8 positions match TRBD2. The CDR3 covers 15 residues. The ends lost 5 bases at V and 3 bases at J; junction bases unmatched: 6. CDR3 protein: CASSLMTSVYNEQFF. DNA for the CDR3: TGTGCCAGCAGTCTCATGACTAGCGTCTACAATGAGCAGTTCTTC.

This clonotype has a handful of counts. CDR3 protein: CASSPSGPGSNEQFF. In DNA, the CDR3 is TGTGCCAGCAGCCCAAGCGGCCCCGGTAGCAATGAGCAGTTCTTC. V gene TRBV7-3 combines with J gene TRBJ2-1, with D possibly TRBD2 on 5 matching bases. CDR1 SGHTA and CDR2 FQGTGA come from the germline V gene. V lost 5 bases to trimming and J lost 6 bases, with 17 bases between them. The CDR3 is 15 amino acids.

This clonotype has a count of ten or more. The chain is built from TRBV9 and TRBJ2-1; D is unresolved. Germline values: CDR1 SGDLS, CDR2 YYNGEE. This CDR3 has 17 residues. With 4 bases removed from V and 0 bases from J, the gap between germline ends came to 17 bases. CDR3 loop: CASSPWTRSSSYNEQFF. Here the CDR3 DNA reads TGTGCCAGCAGCCCCTGGACGCGTAGTAGCTCCTACAATGAGCAGTTCTTC.

This clonotype was found many times. The chain couples TRBV12-3 or TRBV12-4 to TRBJ1-1, with a tentative D call TRBD1 (5 bases). The CDR3 sequence is 14 residues long. Trimming pared 6 bases from V and 4 bases from J, leaving 15 bases between. This CDR3 is CASSAETVSTEAFF. The CDR3 bases are TGTGCCAGCAGCGCCGAGACAGTCTCCACTGAAGCTTTCTTT.

This clonotype was seen repeatedly, ten times or more. In DNA form, the CDR3 reads TGTGCCAGCAGCCCCGACAGGGATAATGAAAAACTGTTTTTT. Its translation: CASSPDRDNEKLFF. The chain recombines TRBV4-2 with TRBJ1-4, with 7 bases lining up with TRBD1. Germline V gives CDR1 LGHNA, CDR2 YNFKEQ. Trimming removed 4 bases from V and 4 bases from J; junction bases left unmatched: 3. The CDR3 sequence is 14 residues long.

This clonotype was seen many times. This rearrangement joins TRBV6-5 to TRBJ2-5; TRBD1 aligns across 7 bases. The CDR3 has 14 amino acids. Per the germline V gene, CDR1 is MNHEY and CDR2 is SVGAGI. With 2 bases clipped from V and 5 bases from J, the junction kept 5 bases outside the gene matches. CDR3 bases: TGTGCCAGCAGTTACCGGGACAGCAGGGAGACCCAGTACTTC. This gives the protein CASSYRDSRETQYF.

This clonotype was detected many times. The rearrangement links TRBV6-5 to TRBJ2-2; D is undetermined. V lost 0 bases and J lost 5, with 4 bases in between. The V gene's germline CDR1 is MNHEY and CDR2 SVGAGI. This CDR3 region has 13 residues. The CDR3 nucleotides read TGTGCCAGCAGTTACTCCGGGACCGGGGAGCTGTTTTTT. Protein sequence: CASSYSGTGELFF.

This chain connects TRBV7-3 to TRBJ2-1, with 11 bases aligning to TRBD2. This CDR3 comprises 17 residues. The ends lost 6 bases at V and 5 bases at J; junction bases unmatched: 12. Germline assignment: CDR1 SGHTA and CDR2 FQGTGA. The chain's CDR3 is CASSPLLLAGVHNEQFF. The DNA of the CDR3 is TGTGCCAGCAGTCCGCTCCTACTAGCGGGAGTCCACAATGAGCAGTTCTTC.

The genes are TRBV6-1 and TRBJ2-2; no clear D gene. Germline V gene sequence: CDR1 MNHNS, CDR2 SASEGT. V lost 7 bases and J lost 0, with 9 bases in between. The CDR3 covers 14 residues. The CDR3 is CASKRETNTGELFF. CDR3 DNA: TGTGCCAGCAAGAGAGAGACGAACACCGGGGAGCTGTTTTTT.

This clonotype came up a few times. The chain is built from TRBV5-1 and TRBJ2-2, with 9 bases that match TRBD1. The V and J ends lost 8 bases and 7 bases, in that order; junction bases with no gene match: 6. The CDR3 has 13 amino acids. The germline gives CDR1 SGHRS, CDR2 YFSETQ. CDR3 residues: CASRTGEDGELFF. The CDR3 DNA reads as TGCGCCAGTCGGACAGGGGAGGACGGGGAGCTGTTTTTT.

This clonotype was seen a few times. The DNA of the CDR3 is TGTGCCAGCAGCTTACACAGCGGGAGATCCTACAATGAGCAGTTCTTC. As protein: CASSLHSGRSYNEQFF. J is TRBJ2-1 and V is TRBV7-3, with TRBD2 matching 8 bases. V lost 2 bases and J lost 1; bases outside the gene matches: 4. The CDR3 runs 16 residues. Germline V gives CDR1 SGHTA, CDR2 FQGTGA.

This clonotype was counted ten times or more. The chain has TRBV6-1 and TRBJ1-1, with no clear D. Trimming took 1 base from V and 4 from J, leaving 16 bases between them. Per germline, CDR1 MNHNS and CDR2 SASEGT. The length of the CDR3 is 16 residues. The chain's CDR3 is CASSEVATAEGTEAFF. CDR3 nucleotides: TGTGCCAGCAGTGAAGTGGCTACAGCCGAGGGCACTGAAGCTTTCTTT.

The rearrangement links TRBV5-1 to TRBJ2-5, with TRBD1 matching 8 bases. The CDR3 is 16 residues long. Germline CDR1 and CDR2: SGHRS and YFSETQ. The V and J ends lost 1 base and 2 bases, in that order; junction bases with no gene match: 7. The CDR3 reads CASSLPRQGIQETQYF. Here the CDR3 DNA reads TGCGCCAGCAGCTTGCCCCGACAGGGGATACAAGAGACCCAGTACTTC.

V is TRBV28 and J is TRBJ2-1; 12 bases map to TRBD2. Germline V CDR1 and CDR2: MDHEN, SYDVKM. Trimming at V came to 4 bases and at J to 8 bases, leaving 9 bases not matched to a gene. This CDR3 comprises 16 residues. CDR3 DNA: TGTGCCAGCAGTTCTGCCGGGACTAGCGGGTTTGATGAGCAGTTCTTC. Protein: CASSSAGTSGFDEQFF.